The rows below give T cell receptor beta chains drawn from one sample of a study of T-cell memory formation after mild COVID-19. TCRdb re-called the 5' RACE reads through MiXCR, storing one row per CDR3 protein. Of roughly 380,000 distinct CDR3 sequences in the sample, over 25% were seen once. The sample consisted of PBMCs or a T cell subset sorted from them (not recorded which). All receptors come from an adult woman who had mild COVID-19 (a few samples of this study predate the infection). Cell type and time point are not known. CDR3s leave out the opening cysteine and the closing phenylalanine or tryptophan. Each record gives: J gene, V gene, CDR3 protein.

j_gene: TRBJ2-5
v_gene: TRBV10-3
CDR3aa: AISDGLSVGETQY

j_gene: TRBJ1-6
v_gene: TRBV7-9
CDR3aa: ASSLTGTGVSPLH

j_gene: TRBJ2-3
v_gene: TRBV5-1
CDR3aa: ASSLLGQGSTDTQY

j_gene: TRBJ2-4
v_gene: TRBV2
CDR3aa: ASSLDRVDKNIQY

j_gene: TRBJ2-3
v_gene: TRBV7-7
CDR3aa: ASSSRPGLAGADTQY

j_gene: TRBJ2-3
v_gene: TRBV14
CDR3aa: ARPGLAPSRDTQY

j_gene: TRBJ1-6
v_gene: TRBV2
CDR3aa: ASRSGISYNSPLH

j_gene: TRBJ1-1
v_gene: TRBV11-1
CDR3aa: ASSSLPTANTEAF

j_gene: TRBJ2-1
v_gene: TRBV12-3/TRBV12-4
CDR3aa: ASSPERARGYLDEQF

j_gene: TRBJ2-1
v_gene: TRBV4-3
CDR3aa: ASSQEPRGRGNEQF

j_gene: TRBJ1-2
v_gene: TRBV7-9
CDR3aa: ASSQGQERVYT

j_gene: TRBJ1-2
v_gene: TRBV5-1
CDR3aa: ASSLPGGTNYGYT

j_gene: TRBJ2-5
v_gene: TRBV4-2
CDR3aa: ASSQVAASGVETQY

j_gene: TRBJ2-2
v_gene: TRBV7-3
CDR3aa: ASSLTPGGTGELF

j_gene: TRBJ2-7
v_gene: TRBV7-9
CDR3aa: ASSPTGQGIAAHYEQY

j_gene: TRBJ2-5
v_gene: TRBV4-2
CDR3aa: ASSRGSDREETQY

j_gene: TRBJ1-5
v_gene: TRBV20-1
CDR3aa: SARAAGQGPYSNQPQH

j_gene: TRBJ2-5
v_gene: TRBV12-3/TRBV12-4
CDR3aa: ASSLTGGVETQY

j_gene: TRBJ2-6
v_gene: TRBV5-4
CDR3aa: ASSYGQGRSGANVLT

j_gene: TRBJ2-2
v_gene: TRBV2
CDR3aa: ASRGDRKPPGELF

j_gene: TRBJ2-1
v_gene: TRBV6-5
CDR3aa: ASSSIRGGNEQF

j_gene: TRBJ2-2
v_gene: TRBV7-3
CDR3aa: ASSPKATGELF

j_gene: TRBJ2-4
v_gene: TRBV29-1
CDR3aa: SVGAGGTGGLDIQY

j_gene: TRBJ2-3
v_gene: TRBV12-3/TRBV12-4
CDR3aa: ATGGGALTDTQY

j_gene: TRBJ1-1
v_gene: TRBV11-3
CDR3aa: ASSTLEGLNTEAF

j_gene: TRBJ2-1
v_gene: TRBV5-1
CDR3aa: ASSLGDLRWYNEQF

j_gene: TRBJ2-3
v_gene: TRBV5-1
CDR3aa: ASSRRTITDTQY

j_gene: TRBJ2-1
v_gene: TRBV6-5
CDR3aa: ASSYPTRYGEQF

j_gene: TRBJ2-7
v_gene: TRBV6-2/TRBV6-3
CDR3aa: ASNPDSLDEQY

j_gene: TRBJ2-1
v_gene: TRBV20-1
CDR3aa: SARAPGLAGDAYEQF

j_gene: TRBJ2-2
v_gene: TRBV12-3/TRBV12-4
CDR3aa: ASSFRIPNTGELF

j_gene: TRBJ2-3
v_gene: TRBV18
CDR3aa: ASSPPVDTQY

j_gene: TRBJ2-3
v_gene: TRBV7-2
CDR3aa: ASSLRGSPSTDTQY

j_gene: TRBJ2-1
v_gene: TRBV24-1
CDR3aa: ATSDSRYAVYNEQF

j_gene: TRBJ2-2
v_gene: TRBV6-2/TRBV6-3
CDR3aa: ASVAGLTGELF

j_gene: TRBJ2-7
v_gene: TRBV12-3/TRBV12-4
CDR3aa: ASSGAGTEFYEQY

j_gene: TRBJ2-7
v_gene: TRBV7-2
CDR3aa: ASSLGGDTYEQY

j_gene: TRBJ2-1
v_gene: TRBV24-1
CDR3aa: ATSGMTSGGYEQF

j_gene: TRBJ1-1
v_gene: TRBV9
CDR3aa: ASSVGEAEAF